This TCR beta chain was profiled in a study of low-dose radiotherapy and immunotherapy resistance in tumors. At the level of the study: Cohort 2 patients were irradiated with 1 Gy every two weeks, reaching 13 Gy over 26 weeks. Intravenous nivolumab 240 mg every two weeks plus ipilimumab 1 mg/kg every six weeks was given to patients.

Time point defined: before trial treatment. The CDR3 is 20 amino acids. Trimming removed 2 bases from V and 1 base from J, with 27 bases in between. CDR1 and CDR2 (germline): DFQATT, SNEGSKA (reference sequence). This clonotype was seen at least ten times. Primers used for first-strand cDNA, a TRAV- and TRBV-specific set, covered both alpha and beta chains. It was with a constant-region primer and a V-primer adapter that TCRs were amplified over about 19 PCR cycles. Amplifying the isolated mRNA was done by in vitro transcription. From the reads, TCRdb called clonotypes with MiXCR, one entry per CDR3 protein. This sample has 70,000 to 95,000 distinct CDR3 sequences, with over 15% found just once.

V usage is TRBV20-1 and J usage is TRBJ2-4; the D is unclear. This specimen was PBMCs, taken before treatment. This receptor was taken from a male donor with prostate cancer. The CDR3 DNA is TGCAGTGCTAGACCACCCCTACAAACTCGATTAGCATGGGCCAAAAACATTCAGTACTTC. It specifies CSARPPLQTRLAWAKNIQYF.